A selection of T cell receptor beta chains follows, all from one sample in a study of technical replicates of blood from a few donors. The protocol was immunoSEQ multiplex PCR, while the TCRdb copy is restricted to in-frame clones and leaves out a portion. The table records tens of thousands of clones, 95% to 98% of them present only once. Sequences were obtained from T cells isolated from PBMCs. These receptors all come from a human donor in good health. CDR3s include the opening cysteine and the closing phenylalanine or tryptophan. D genes are given only for firm matches. Clone size is not always given. Where it is, it says once, few, many or a class for expanded clones.

TRBV28	TRBD1	-	TRBJ1-2	CASVAQGADYGYTF	TGTGCCAGCGTGGCGCAGGGGGCCGACTATGGCTACACCTTC
TRBV29-1	-	-	TRBJ2-7	CSVGRVESYEQYF	TGCAGCGTTGGTCGCGTAGAGTCCTACGAGCAGTACTTC
TRBV10-3	TRBD2	-	TRBJ2-1	CAISAQTSGSFFEQFF	TGTGCCATCAGTGCCCAGACTAGCGGGAGTTTTTTTGAGCAGTTCTTC
TRBV29-1	TRBD1	-	TRBJ2-2	CSVGRGLGTGELFF	TGCAGCGTGGGCAGGGGGCTCGGCACCGGGGAGCTGTTTTTT
TRBV2	-	-	TRBJ2-2	CASSGQGVAGELFF	TGTGCCAGCAGTGGGCAGGGTGTTGCCGGGGAGCTGTTTTTT
TRBV4-1	-	-	TRBJ2-7	CASSQDRRLVYEQYF	TGCGCCAGCAGCCAAGATCGACGACTAGTCTACGAGCAGTACTTC
TRBV4-1	-	-	TRBJ1-1	CASSQGSVRAQAFF	TGCGCCAGCAGCCAAGGTTCGGTCAGGGCCCAAGCTTTCTTT
TRBV7-9	-	-	TRBJ2-5	CASSLGHGTQYF	TGTGCCAGCAGCTTGGGACACGGGACCCAGTACTTC
TRBV28	TRBD1	-	TRBJ1-5	CASSSGGQTQPQHF	TGTGCCAGCAGTTCTGGGGGACAGACTCAGCCCCAGCATTTT
TRBV30	TRBD1	-	TRBJ1-2	CAWSKGTEAGYTF	TGTGCCTGGAGTAAAGGGACAGAGGCTGGCTACACCTTC
TRBV2	TRBD2	-	TRBJ2-3	CASNLAGYTDTQYF	TGTGCCAGCAACCTAGCGGGCTACACAGATACGCAGTATTTT
TRBV5-1	-	-	TRBJ2-3	CASSLTGADTQYF	TGCGCCAGCAGCTTGACCGGGGCAGATACGCAGTATTTT
TRBV27	TRBD2	-	TRBJ2-7	CASSLVGGGVPYEQYF	TGTGCCAGCAGTTTAGTTGGGGGAGGGGTCCCTTACGAGCAGTACTTC
TRBV2	-	-	TRBJ1-2	CASSSRDYGYTF	TGTGCCAGCAGCTCCAGGGACTATGGCTACACCTTC
TRBV6-5	-	-	TRBJ1-2	CASRLTGQGNYGYTF	TGTGCCAGCAGGCTCACGGGTCAGGGGAACTATGGCTACACCTTC
TRBV5-4	TRBD2	-	TRBJ2-1	CASSPIAGGGNEQFF	TGTGCCAGCAGCCCCATAGCGGGAGGAGGTAATGAGCAGTTCTTC
TRBV7-2	TRBD1	-	TRBJ1-1	CASSITGGTGTEAFF	TGTGCCAGCAGCATAACAGGGGGCACGGGCACTGAAGCTTTCTTT
TRBV7-3	-	-	TRBJ2-2	CASSPLEDTGELFF	TGTGCCAGCAGCCCCCTCGAGGACACCGGGGAGCTGTTTTTT
TRBV4-1	TRBD1	-	TRBJ2-1	CASSATGVRVGYNEQFF	TGCGCCAGCAGCGCCACAGGGGTCCGCGTAGGGTACAATGAGCAGTTCTTC
TRBV6-6	TRBD1	-	TRBJ2-7	CASSFIWGQRSYEQYF	TGTGCCAGCAGTTTCATTTGGGGACAGAGGTCCTACGAGCAGTACTTC
TRBV4-1	TRBD2	-	TRBJ2-3	CASSQVLVAGGREDTQYF	TGCGCCAGCAGCCAAGTTTTGGTTGCGGGAGGGCGGGAAGATACGCAGTATTTT
TRBV7-9	TRBD1	once	TRBJ2-5	CASSSIGGQEETQYF	TGTGCCAGCAGCTCCATAGGCGGACAGGAAGAGACCCAGTACTTC
TRBV5-4	TRBD2	-	TRBJ2-3	CASRIERGGRGDTQYF	TGTGCCAGCAGGATTGAGCGGGGGGGCCGGGGGGATACGCAGTATTTT
TRBV28	-	-	TRBJ1-5	CASSPDSRNQPQHF	TGTGCCAGCAGTCCGGACAGCCGCAATCAGCCCCAGCATTTT
TRBV19	TRBD1	-	TRBJ1-6	CASSPQGGNSPLHF	TGTGCCAGTAGTCCACAGGGGGGAAATTCACCCCTCCACTTT
TRBV19	-	-	TRBJ2-7	CASSIYRDWSYEQYF	TGTGCCAGTAGTATATACAGGGATTGGAGCTACGAGCAGTACTTC
TRBV7-9	TRBD1	once	TRBJ1-2	CASYLFRNRGSNGYTF	TGTGCCAGCTACTTATTCCGTAACAGGGGATCGAATGGCTACACCTTC
TRBV2	-	once	TRBJ1-2	CASILDRSNYGYTF	TGTGCCAGCATCCTAGACAGGTCTAACTATGGCTACACCTTC
TRBV18	TRBD1	-	TRBJ2-7	CASSPRQGNEQYF	TGTGCCAGCTCACCGCGACAGGGCAACGAGCAGTACTTC
TRBV5-1	TRBD1	once	TRBJ1-2	CASSSDRTNYGYTF	TGCGCCAGCAGCTCGGACAGGACCAACTATGGCTACACCTTC
TRBV5-4	-	-	TRBJ2-3	CASSFDQGSTDTQYF	TGTGCCAGCAGCTTCGATCAGGGGAGCACAGATACGCAGTATTTT
TRBV2	-	-	TRBJ2-7	CASRVTGPTYEQYF	TGTGCCAGCAGGGTTACAGGTCCCACCTACGAGCAGTACTTC
TRBV5-1	-	-	TRBJ1-6	CASSLGGIRNSPLHF	TGCGCCAGCAGCTTAGGGGGTATTCGTAATTCACCCCTCCACTTT
TRBV6-1	-	-	TRBJ1-2	CASTRGRDERLGYTF	TGTGCCAGCACTAGAGGCAGGGATGAGCGTCTCGGCTACACCTTC
TRBV2	TRBD2	-	TRBJ2-5	CASSESISGGQETQYF	TGTGCCAGCAGTGAATCAATCAGCGGGGGCCAAGAGACCCAGTACTTC
TRBV11-2	TRBD1	once	TRBJ2-1	CASSIVTGPYNEQFF	TGTGCCAGCAGCATTGTGACAGGGCCCTACAATGAGCAGTTCTTC
TRBV5-4	TRBD2	-	TRBJ2-1	CASSPAVAGTYNEQFF	TGTGCCAGCAGCCCAGCTGTAGCGGGAACCTACAATGAGCAGTTCTTC
TRBV9	-	-	TRBJ2-2	CASSTTGLSGELFF	TGTGCCAGCAGCACTACAGGGTTGTCCGGGGAGCTGTTTTTT
TRBV29-1	-	-	TRBJ2-6	CSVALGQYSGANVLTF	TGCAGCGTTGCTCTCGGACAGTACTCTGGGGCCAACGTCCTGACTTTC
TRBV13	-	-	TRBJ2-7	CASSSTGIVHEQYF	TGTGCCAGCAGCTCCACAGGGATCGTCCACGAGCAGTACTTC
TRBV4-1	TRBD1	-	TRBJ2-3	CASSQVGRDRVFDTQYF	TGCGCCAGCAGCCAAGTAGGGAGGGACAGGGTATTTGATACGCAGTATTTT
TRBV28	-	-	TRBJ1-2	CASSPYSLRPDSIPGYTF	TGTGCCAGCAGTCCTTATAGCCTCCGGCCGGACAGCATACCGGGCTACACCTTC
TRBV15	-	-	TRBJ1-5	CATSREGGQPQHF	TGTGCCACCAGCAGAGAGGGGGGACAGCCCCAGCATTTT
TRBV28	-	-	TRBJ2-7	CASSFEAISYEQYF	TGTGCCAGCAGTTTTGAGGCGATTTCCTACGAGCAGTACTTC
TRBV6-5	TRBD2	-	TRBJ2-2	CASSSASGGAGELFF	TGTGCCAGCAGCTCGGCTAGCGGGGGTGCCGGGGAGCTGTTTTTT
TRBV9	-	-	TRBJ1-2	CASSAGTSGYTF	TGTGCCAGCAGCGCAGGGACTTCCGGCTACACCTTC
TRBV9	-	-	TRBJ1-4	CASSVEGTTNEKLFF	TGTGCCAGCAGCGTAGAAGGGACTACTAATGAAAAACTGTTTTTT
TRBV6-5	-	-	TRBJ2-7	CASSRGFEQYF	TGTGCCAGCAGTCGCGGGTTCGAGCAGTACTTC
TRBV4-2	-	-	TRBJ2-3	CASRLKEGTYTDTQYF	TGTGCCAGCAGGCTGAAAGAGGGGACTTACACAGATACGCAGTATTTT
TRBV7-6	TRBD2	-	TRBJ2-1	CASSLGVERGGFSYNEQFF	TGTGCCAGCAGCTTAGGGGTCGAGCGGGGGGGTTTCTCCTACAATGAGCAGTTCTTC
TRBV2	-	-	TRBJ2-7	CASSETAALAGYEQYF	TGTGCCAGCAGTGAAACCGCCGCACTAGCAGGCTACGAGCAGTACTTC
TRBV11-2	-	-	TRBJ2-3	CASIPPLQGGAHTQYF	TGTGCCAGCATCCCTCCGCTACAGGGTGGAGCGCATACGCAGTATTTT
TRBV27	-	-	TRBJ2-3	CASSPVRESPDTQYF	TGTGCCAGCAGTCCTGTTCGGGAGAGCCCCGATACGCAGTATTTT
TRBV7-3	-	-	TRBJ2-7	CASSLSGGRGSYEQYF	TGTGCCAGCAGCTTATCGGGGGGCAGGGGCTCCTACGAGCAGTACTTC